This passage covers 32 T cell receptor beta chains from one sample sequenced in a study of cytomegalovirus exposure and HLA in healthy donors. PCR primers comprised 60 Vbeta and 13 Jbeta primers. Sequenced by immunoSEQ multiplex PCR; TCRdb stores in-frame clones only, minus some. The sample data list roughly 50,000 clones. Sequencing used PBMCs. The receptor source for this set is a woman between 40 and 55 years old in good health and CMV-seronegative.

The chain uses TRBV5-1 and TRBJ2-7; TRBD1 agrees at 9 bases. The germline V gene encodes CDR1 SGHRS and CDR2 YFSETQ. This CDR3 has 15 residues. V lost 2 bases, J lost 2 bases, and 5 bases stayed unmatched. CDR3 sequence (DNA): TGCGCCAGCAGCTTTGGCGGGACAGGGCCCTACGAGCAGTACTTC. Protein sequence: CASSFGGTGPYEQYF.

The chain has TRBV29-1 and TRBJ1-5; no reliable D call. V lost 1 base to trimming and J lost 3 bases, with 10 bases between them. CDR1 is SQVTM, CDR2 ANQGSEA, per germline. The length of the CDR3 is 14 residues. CDR3 sequence reads: CSVEGQDPNQPQHF. In DNA, the CDR3 is TGCAGCGTTGAAGGTCAGGATCCCAATCAGCCCCAGCATTTT.

This chain joins TRBV5-5 and TRBJ2-7; tentative D call: TRBD2 (6 bases). Germline V gene lookup returns CDR1 SGHKS and CDR2 YYEKEE (reference sequence). The ends were cut back, 4 bases at V and 3 bases at J, with 14 bases in the middle. The CDR3 runs to 14 residues. In DNA, the CDR3 is TGTGCCAGCAGCGAACCTAGCGAGCACTACGAGCAGTACTTC. It yields the protein CASSEPSEHYEQYF.

Comments on this clone: The sample holds other DNA sequences that translate to the same CDR3. This rearrangement joins TRBV20-1 to TRBJ2-7; 7 bases line up with TRBD2. The junction had 2 bases not matched to a gene; V was cut back by 6 bases and J by 3 bases. Per germline, CDR1 DFQATT and CDR2 SNEGSKA (reference sequence). The CDR3 has 11 residues. As DNA, the CDR3 is TGCAGTGCACTAGCGCTCTACGAGCAGTACTTC. It specifies CSALALYEQYF.

This rearrangement joins TRBV6-1 to TRBJ1-1; 11 nucleotides line up with TRBD1. This CDR3 is 19 amino acids long. CDR1 is MNHNS and CDR2 is SASEGT in the germline V gene. Unmatched junction bases numbered 12, after V lost 3 bases and J lost 0 bases. The CDR3 DNA sequence: TGTGCCAGCAGTGAGGGGGCAGGGGGACAGGGGGTGGTGAACACTGAAGCTTTCTTT. Translation: CASSEGAGGQGVVNTEAFF.

The chain recombines TRBV28 with TRBJ2-3, with 7 bases that match TRBD2. Germline CDR1 and CDR2: MDHEN and SYDVKM. The CDR3 consists of 15 residues. V lost 6 bases and J lost 0; bases outside the gene matches: 6. The CDR3 reads CASSREDWSTDTQYF. Written as DNA, the CDR3 is TGTGCCAGCAGCCGGGAGGACTGGAGCACAGATACGCAGTATTTT.

The chain recombines TRBV4-2 with TRBJ2-1, with 7 positions matching TRBD2. In germline, CDR1 is LGHNA, CDR2 YNFKEQ. The J segment lost 4 bases and the V segment lost 4 bases, leaving 25 bases of the junction unmatched. This CDR3 is built from 21 residues. The CDR3 DNA reads TGTGCCAGCAGCCTCTGGGGCGTGGGGTCTAGCGGTAACTCGGGGTACAATGAGCAGTTCTTC. Translated, it gives CASSLWGVGSSGNSGYNEQFF.

The chain carries TRBV6-5 and TRBJ1-1; 8 bases agree with TRBD1. CDR1 MNHEY and CDR2 SVGAGI come from the germline V gene. The ends lost 4 bases at V and 1 base at J; junction bases unmatched: 5. The CDR3 has 15 amino acids. The CDR3 region has the DNA TGTGCCAGCAGTTCCAGACAGGGGACGAACACTGAAGCTTTCTTT. Translating gives CASSSRQGTNTEAFF.

V is TRBV5-1 and J is TRBJ1-4, with 7 bases that match TRBD1. V was pared by 4 bases and J by 6 bases, with 9 bases of the junction left unmatched. The CDR3 consists of 15 residues. CDR1 and CDR2 (germline): SGHRS, YFSETQ. The CDR3 region has the DNA TGCGCCAGCAGCAAAGACAGGGTTCTGGATGAAAAACTGTTTTTT. It yields the protein CASSKDRVLDEKLFF. The full variable domain, its missing parts supplied by reference TRBV5-1 and TRBJ1-4, is KAGVTQTPRYLIKTRGQQVTLSCSPISGHRSVSWYQQTPGQGLQFLFEYFSETQRNKGNFPGRFSGRQFSNSRSEMNVSTLELGDSALYLCASSKDRVLDEKLFFGSGTQLSVL.

The chain combines TRBV12-5 with TRBJ1-2, with 10 nucleotides matching TRBD1. The V gene's germline CDR1 is LGHNT and CDR2 FRNRAP. Unmatched junction bases numbered 3, after V lost 5 bases and J lost 3 bases. The CDR3 is 14 residues long. The CDR3 loop is CASGRGTGDYGYTF. Written as DNA, the CDR3 is TGTGCTAGTGGTAGAGGGACAGGGGACTATGGCTACACCTTC.

The chain is built from TRBV28 and TRBJ2-1, with 7 nucleotides matching TRBD2. Germline CDR1 and CDR2: MDHEN and SYDVKM. V was pared by 8 bases and J by 0 bases, with 4 bases of the junction left unmatched. The CDR3 has 14 residues. The CDR3 sequence is CASATGGSYNEQFF. CDR3 bases: TGTGCCAGCGCGACGGGGGGCTCCTACAATGAGCAGTTCTTC.

The chain's CDR3 is CAISAEQGRAFF. The DNA of the CDR3 is TGTGCCATCAGTGCAGAACAGGGCCGAGCTTTCTTT. The chain uses TRBV10-3 and TRBJ1-1; possible D gene TRBD1, 6 bases. The length of the CDR3 is 12 residues. From germline, CDR1 is ENHRY and CDR2 SYGVKD. Between the trimmed V and J ends, which lost 4 bases and 10 bases, there was a span of 13 bases.

The gene calls are TRBV4-3 and TRBJ2-3; weak D call: TRBD2 (5 bases). Deletions cut 3 bases from V and 3 bases from J, with 10 bases between. The CDR3 covers 14 residues. CDR1 and CDR2 (germline): LGHNA, YSLEER. Here the CDR3 DNA reads TGCGCCAGCAGCCACCGAGGGCCGACAGATACGCAGTATTTT. Translating gives CASSHRGPTDTQYF.

This chain uses TRBV6-1 with TRBJ1-3, with 7 bases identical to TRBD1. The CDR3 spans 15 residues. The V gene's germline CDR1 is MNHNS and CDR2 SASEGT. The V and J ends lost 2 bases and 2 bases, in that order; junction bases with no gene match: 3. The CDR3 region is CASSEPGTAGNTIYF. CDR3 DNA sequence: TGTGCCAGCAGTGAACCAGGGACAGCTGGAAACACCATATATTTT.

The chain recombines TRBV7-6 with TRBJ2-1; D may be TRBD1 (5 bases). The CDR3 extends over 14 amino acids. V dropped 1 base and J dropped 6 bases, with 10 bases sitting between them. Germline V gene sequence: CDR1 SGHVS, CDR2 FNYEAQ. CDR3 protein: CASSLVQGTNEQFF. The CDR3 nucleotides read TGTGCCAGCAGCTTAGTGCAGGGTACCAATGAGCAGTTCTTC.

This chain links TRBV7-6 with TRBJ2-7; TRBD2 agrees at 11 bases. V lost 4 bases and J lost 5; bases outside the gene matches: 4. Per the germline V gene, CDR1 is SGHVS and CDR2 is FNYEAQ. This CDR3 has 14 residues. The CDR3 here is CASSSLAGDHEQYF. The CDR3 nucleotides read TGTGCCAGCAGCTCACTAGCGGGGGATCACGAGCAGTACTTC.

V and J are TRBV10-3 and TRBJ1-1; D perhaps matches TRBD1 (5 bases). Trimming shortened V by 2 bases and J by 2 bases, and 15 bases separated the two germline ends. CDR1 and CDR2 (germline): ENHRY, SYGVKD. There are 16 residues in the CDR3. In nucleotides, the CDR3 is TGTGCCATCAGTGAGGGCCAGGGAGGGAGCAACACTGAAGCTTTCTTT. Encoded protein: CAISEGQGGSNTEAFF.

The rearrangement links TRBV28 to TRBJ1-2, with D possibly TRBD1 on 6 matching bases. The CDR3 covers 14 residues. Germline-derived CDR1 and CDR2 are MDHEN and SYDVKM. V gave up 5 bases and J gave up 4 bases, with 14 bases separating them. CDR3 in amino acids: CASSQRGGRYGYTF. Here the CDR3 DNA reads TGTGCCAGCAGTCAACGGGGGGGGCGCTATGGCTACACCTTC.

The chain uses TRBV6-1 and TRBJ1-4; no firm D call. V was trimmed by 6 bases and J by 0 bases, leaving 11 bases between them. There are 15 residues in the CDR3. Germline V CDR1 and CDR2: MNHNS, SASEGT. Here the CDR3 reads CASSSGPTTNEKLFF. The CDR3 DNA follows: TGTGCCAGCAGCTCTGGCCCAACAACTAATGAAAAACTGTTTTTT.

V is TRBV19 and J is TRBJ2-5, with D perhaps TRBD2 (6 bases). The CDR3 is 13 residues long. Germline V lookup: CDR1 LNHDA, CDR2 SQIVND (reference sequence). Trimming stripped 3 bases from V and 5 bases from J, with 10 bases between. DNA for the CDR3: TGTGCCAGTAGTATTCTCCTAGCGGAGACCCAGTACTTC. Translation gives CASSILLAETQYF.

This sequence joins TRBV4-3 and TRBJ1-4; no definite D call. The CDR3 extends over 15 amino acids. Germline-derived CDR1 and CDR2 are LGHNA and YSLEER. The V gene lost 6 bases and the J gene lost 0 bases, with 11 bases spanning the gap. In DNA, the CDR3 is TGCGCCAGCAGGCGAGAGGGTGCAACTAATGAAAAACTGTTTTTT. Translation gives CASRREGATNEKLFF.

The rearrangement uses TRBV5-1 and TRBJ1-1; D is ambiguous. The CDR3 runs to 12 residues. V shed 7 bases and J shed 1 base, with 8 bases lying between them. Germline V gene sequence: CDR1 SGHRS, CDR2 YFSETQ. CDR3 amino acids: CASAAGNTEAFF. As DNA, the CDR3 is TGCGCCAGCGCGGCGGGGAACACTGAAGCTTTCTTT.

The V gene is TRBV4-1, the J gene TRBJ2-3; perhaps TRBD2 as D (6 bases). CDR1 and CDR2 (germline): MGHRA, YSYEKL. CDR3 length equals 16 residues. V lost 5 bases and J 2 bases, leaving 17 bases between the germline ends. The CDR3 sequence: CASSEPSGEYTDTQYF. The CDR3 DNA is TGCGCCAGCAGCGAACCCTCGGGGGAGTACACAGATACGCAGTATTTT.

The CDR3 DNA reads as TGTGCCAGCAGCCCCGGGACAGGGATCTACGAGCAGTACTTC. Translated: CASSPGTGIYEQYF. The V gene is TRBV6-5, the J gene TRBJ2-7; TRBD1 aligns across 9 bases. CDR3 length: 14 residues. V lost 6 bases, J lost 3 bases, and 6 bases stayed unmatched. CDR1 is MNHEY and CDR2 is SVGAGI in the germline V gene.

CDR3 region: CASSPRQGANTEAFF. CDR3 sequence (DNA): TGTGCCAGCTCACCCAGACAGGGAGCGAACACTGAAGCTTTCTTT. The chain joins TRBV18 to TRBJ1-1, with 7 bases identical to TRBD1. The trim removed 3 bases at V and 1 base at J, leaving 5 bases unmatched. The CDR3 covers 15 residues. Germline V gives CDR1 KGHSH, CDR2 LQKENI.

V and J are TRBV5-8 and TRBJ1-4; no reliable D call. Germline loops: CDR1 SGHTS, CDR2 YDEGEE. The CDR3 sequence is 15 residues long. V lost 5 bases and J lost 0, with 11 bases in between. In nucleotides, the CDR3 is TGTGCCAGCAGTTGGAGAGGAACAACTAATGAAAAACTGTTTTTT. This sequence encodes CASSWRGTTNEKLFF.

The chain uses TRBV19 and TRBJ1-1; unclear D gene. V gave up 4 bases and J gave up 4 bases, with 10 bases separating them. Germline CDR1 is LNHDA and CDR2 is SQIVND (reference sequence). The CDR3 is made up of 13 amino acids. CDR3 loop: CASSTRQFTEAFF. CDR3 in DNA: TGTGCCAGTAGTACCCGACAATTCACTGAAGCTTTCTTT.

The genes are TRBV2 and TRBJ1-1, with a possible D match to TRBD1 (5 bases). V was shortened by 4 bases and J by 6 bases, with 9 bases between the two germline ends. This CDR3 is built from 12 residues. CDR1 is SNHLY, CDR2 FYNNEI, per germline. CDR3 bases: TGTGCCAGCAGTGCGTCAGGGTCTGAAGCTTTCTTT. Its protein is CASSASGSEAFF.

This sequence joins TRBV19 and TRBJ1-5; TRBD1 aligns across 8 bases. Trimming took 6 bases from V and 0 from J; bases not matched to a gene: 4. The CDR3 contains 15 residues. Germline-derived CDR1 and CDR2 are LNHDA and SQIVND (reference sequence). The CDR3 nucleotides read TGTGCCAGTAGGCAGACAGGGGCTAGCAATCAGCCCCAGCATTTT. It encodes CASRQTGASNQPQHF.

The chain combines TRBV2 with TRBJ1-6; 9 bases map to TRBD1. V lost 4 bases and J lost 13; bases outside the gene matches: 5. The CDR3 sequence is 13 residues long. Germline V gene lookup returns CDR1 SNHLY and CDR2 FYNNEI. The CDR3 spells CASSGTGDSPLHF. CDR3 DNA sequence: TGTGCCAGCAGTGGGACAGGGGACTCGCCCCTCCACTTT.

The CDR3 loop is CASSSGQGDQPQHF. CDR3 nucleotide sequence: TGTGCCAGCAGTTCGGGACAGGGTGATCAGCCCCAGCATTTT. The chain uses TRBV28 and TRBJ1-5; 9 nucleotides line up with TRBD1. Germline CDR1 is MDHEN and CDR2 is SYDVKM. This CDR3 spans 14 amino acids. Trimming at V came to 4 bases and at J to 5 bases, leaving 3 bases not matched to a gene.

J is TRBJ2-4 and V is TRBV9; 7 nucleotides align to TRBD2. The CDR3 is 16 amino acids. V was clipped by 0 bases and J by 5 bases; unmatched bases: 8. Germline CDR1 reads SGDLS; CDR2 reads YYNGEE. CDR3 bases: TGTGCCAGCAGCGTAGGGGGCGGGAGTGTCGAAAACATTCAGTACTTC. It codes for CASSVGGGSVENIQYF.